Shown below are 32 T cell receptor beta chains from a single sample sequenced in a study of T cells in tumors after PD-1 blockade. TCRdb's table, derived via immunoSEQ multiplex PCR, lists solely in-frame clones and lacks some. This sample carries some 8,700 clones, 50% to 65% of them seen once, and the ten largest clones take approximately 5%. The source material was tumor tissue, sampled after anti-PD-1 treatment. These receptors came from a human donor with basal cell carcinoma.

V and J are TRBV5-1 and TRBJ1-1, with TRBD1 as a possible D gene (6 bases). Trimming removed 4 bases from V and 3 bases from J, with 16 bases in between. This CDR3 spans 15 amino acids. Per germline, CDR1 SGHRS and CDR2 YFSETQ. CDR3 residues: CASSPVGGRDTEAFF. CDR3 nucleotide sequence: TGCGCCAGCAGCCCTGTTGGGGGGCGAGACACTGAAGCTTTCTTT.

The chain couples TRBV6-5 to TRBJ2-7; possible D gene TRBD1, 6 bases. Trimming removed 5 bases from V and 4 bases from J, with 15 bases in between. The CDR3 is 14 amino acids. CDR1 and CDR2 (germline): MNHEY, SVGAGI. This CDR3 is CASSLITGNYEQYF. The CDR3 DNA reads as TGTGCCAGCAGTCTAATTACAGGGAATTACGAGCAGTACTTC.

The chain joins TRBV29-1 to TRBJ1-3; no reliable D call. The V gene lost 8 bases and the J gene lost 0 bases, with 14 bases spanning the gap. Per germline, CDR1 SQVTM and CDR2 ANQGSEA. CDR3 length equals 14 residues. Here the CDR3 reads CSISLRNSGNTIYF. CDR3 nucleotide sequence: TGCAGCATCAGCCTTCGGAACTCTGGAAACACCATATATTTT.

By sample share, this clone is medium-sized. The chain joins TRBV12-5 to TRBJ1-4, with D uncertain. Germline lookup yields CDR1 LGHNT and CDR2 FRNRAP. Trimming removed 3 bases at V and 8 bases at J, with 13 bases between. The CDR3 runs 14 residues. CDR3 nucleotide sequence: TGTGCTAGTGGTTTCGGAGGGATCGAGGAAAAACTGTTTTTT. Encoded protein: CASGFGGIEEKLFF.

The rearrangement uses TRBV5-1 and TRBJ1-1; D is ambiguous. Germline V CDR1 and CDR2: SGHRS, YFSETQ. This CDR3 is built from 15 residues. Trimming cost V 0 bases and J 5 bases, with 14 bases left between them. This CDR3 reads CASSLAPEGWTEAFF. The CDR3 nucleotides are TGCGCCAGCAGCTTGGCCCCAGAGGGCTGGACTGAAGCTTTCTTT.

The gene calls are TRBV2 and TRBJ1-1; TRBD1 agrees at 7 bases. J lost 0 bases, V lost 7 bases, and 8 bases had no gene match. This CDR3 is 15 amino acids long. Germline CDR1 is SNHLY and CDR2 is FYNNEI. The CDR3 DNA is TGTGCCAGCAACCCGGGACAGCGTGTGAACACTGAAGCTTTCTTT. This sequence encodes CASNPGQRVNTEAFF.

J is TRBJ1-2 and V is TRBV9, with a possible D match to TRBD1 (5 bases). V was trimmed by 0 bases and J by 5 bases, leaving 14 bases between them. Germline assignment: CDR1 SGDLS and CDR2 YYNGEE. This CDR3 has 15 residues. The CDR3 is CASSVDGRAQYGYTF. The CDR3, as DNA: TGTGCCAGCAGCGTAGATGGCAGGGCCCAGTATGGCTACACCTTC.

This chain uses TRBV7-9 with TRBJ2-1; 14 bases fit TRBD2. With 5 bases clipped from V and 5 bases from J, the junction kept 5 bases outside the gene matches. CDR1 is SEHNR, CDR2 FQNEAQ, per germline (reference sequence). The length of the CDR3 is 16 residues. CDR3 residues: CASSLLGLAGDNEQFF. The CDR3 DNA is TGTGCCAGCAGCCTACTGGGACTAGCGGGGGACAATGAGCAGTTCTTC.

The chain couples TRBV23-1 to TRBJ1-5; D is uncertain. TRBV23-1 qualifies as an ORF whose function is uncertain. The CDR3 runs to 15 residues. Trimming shortened V by 2 bases and J by 5 bases, and 13 bases separated the two germline ends. The CDR3 here is CASSQTKGPHQPQHF. CDR3 sequence (DNA): TGCGCCAGCAGTCAAACGAAAGGGCCTCATCAGCCCCAGCATTTT.

The chain has TRBV6-5 and TRBJ1-5, with a weak D call TRBD1 (5 bases). CDR1 and CDR2 (germline): MNHEY, SVGAGI. CDR3 length equals 12 residues. V shed 4 bases and J shed 10 bases, with 11 bases lying between them. The CDR3 spells CASSSPGGPQHF. The CDR3 DNA follows: TGTGCCAGCAGTTCCCCCGGGGGTCCCCAGCATTTT.

This clone was seen just once. The rearrangement joins TRBV7-8 to TRBJ1-1; D possibly corresponds to TRBD1 (5 bases). Germline V CDR1 and CDR2: SGHVS, FQNEAQ. The CDR3 runs 14 residues. V dropped 1 base and J dropped 4 bases, with 10 bases sitting between them. The CDR3 DNA follows: TGTGCCAGCAGCTTAGTGGCAGGGCCCACTGAAGCTTTCTTT. Protein product: CASSLVAGPTEAFF.

Of note for this clone: A junction end diverges from the germline sequence, so it may reflect a read error. The sample contains more than one DNA sequence encoding this CDR3. V is TRBV6-5 and J is TRBJ1-2; a possible D gene is TRBD1 (5 bases). Germline CDR1 reads MNHEY; CDR2 reads SVGAGI. The CDR3 length is 13 residues. The CDR3 DNA follows: TGTGCTAGCACCCTTACGGGGGGTCGAGGCTACACCTTC. Encoded protein: CASTLTGGRGYTF.

V and J are TRBV12-3 or TRBV12-4 and TRBJ2-1, with TRBD2 identical over 7 bases. The CDR3 extends over 13 amino acids. V lost 3 bases to trimming and J lost 8 bases; unmatched junction nucleotides: 4. The DNA for the CDR3 is TGTGCCAGCAGTTTGTATGGGGGGGATGAGCAGTTCTTC. Protein: CASSLYGGDEQFF.

This rearrangement joins TRBV29-1 to TRBJ2-5, with D perhaps TRBD2 (7 bases). V lost 4 bases, J lost 4 bases, and 13 bases lay in between. CDR3 length: 13 residues. Germline V lookup: CDR1 SQVTM, CDR2 ANQGSEA. CDR3 protein: CSVARGAGETQYF. Here the CDR3 DNA reads TGCAGCGTTGCACGGGGGGCAGGAGAGACCCAGTACTTC.

The chain links TRBV9 to TRBJ1-2, with a possible D match to TRBD1 (5 bases). Per germline, CDR1 SGDLS and CDR2 YYNGEE. The CDR3 is 13 residues long. V was trimmed by 6 bases and J by 4 bases, leaving 13 bases between them. CDR3 DNA: TGTGCCAGCACCCCCGGGGGGAGCTATGGCTACACCTTC. Its translation: CASTPGGSYGYTF. Drawing the rest from reference TRBV9 and TRBJ1-2, the complete variable domain is DSGVTQTPKHLITATGQRVTLRCSPRSGDLSVYWYQQSLDQGLQFLIQYYNGEERAKGNILERFSAQQFPDLHSELNLSSLELGDSALYFCASTPGGSYGYTFGSGTRLTVV.

The chain uses TRBV19 and TRBJ2-7, with 8 bases lining up with TRBD1. Germline-derived CDR1 and CDR2 are LNHDA and SQIVND (reference sequence). After removal of 7 bases from V and 1 base from J, the junction contained 6 bases not matched to a gene. The CDR3 loop spans 14 amino acids. The CDR3 nucleotides read TGTGCCAGTAAGGCCAGGGGGCCATCCTACGAGCAGTACTTC. Translation gives CASKARGPSYEQYF.

This chain joins TRBV7-9 and TRBJ1-1; D gene unclear. The CDR3 length is 11 residues. Per the germline V gene, CDR1 is SEHNR and CDR2 is FQNEAQ (reference sequence). Trimming left V 4 bases short and J 14 bases short, with 14 bases between. CDR3 in amino acids: CASSSFAGLFF. The CDR3 bases are TGTGCCAGCAGCTCGTTCGCCGGGCTCTTCTTT.

The chain combines TRBV27 with TRBJ1-5; 9 bases align to TRBD1. The germline gives CDR1 MNHEY, CDR2 SMNVEV (reference sequence). CDR3 length: 15 residues. The junction had 9 bases not matched to a gene; V was cut back by 6 bases and J by 6 bases. The CDR3 region has the DNA TGTGCCAGCAGCATAACAGGGGGCGGAGGTCAGCCCCAGCATTTT. This translates into CASSITGGGGQPQHF.

The chain combines TRBV6-1 with TRBJ1-1; the D gene is possibly TRBD1 (6 bases). Trimming took 2 bases from V and 4 from J, leaving 17 bases between them. The CDR3 has 16 amino acids. The V gene's germline CDR1 is MNHNS and CDR2 SASEGT. CDR3 DNA: TGTGCCAGCAGTGAATTGAGGGGGGGAGGGGGCACTGAAGCTTTCTTT. Residues: CASSELRGGGGTEAFF.

The chain carries TRBV18 and TRBJ2-2; possibly TRBD1 or TRBD2 for D (5 bases each). The CDR3 is 17 amino acids. In germline, CDR1 is KGHSH, CDR2 LQKENI. The germline V and J ends were trimmed by 6 bases and 1 base, with 18 bases remaining between them. The CDR3 protein is CASSPDRGLVNTGELFF. The CDR3 DNA is TGTGCCAGCTCCCCCGATCGGGGCTTGGTGAACACCGGGGAGCTGTTTTTT. Full variable domain (outside the CDR3, taken from reference TRBV18 and TRBJ2-2): NAGVMQNPRHLVRRRGQEARLRCSPMKGHSHVYWYRQLPEEGLKFMVYLQKENIIDESGMPKERFSAEFPKEGPSILRIQQVVRGDSAAYFCASSPDRGLVNTGELFFGEGSRLTVL.

The chain employs TRBV18 and TRBJ1-1; 7 bases match TRBD1. The germline CDR1 and CDR2 sequences are KGHSH and LQKENI. The ends lost 5 bases at V and 8 bases at J; junction bases unmatched: 17. The CDR3 consists of 16 residues. CDR3 amino acids: CASSSYLSGTEKEAFF. The CDR3 nucleotides are TGTGCCAGCTCATCCTACCTATCCGGGACAGAGAAGGAAGCTTTCTTT.

This clone was recorded once. This rearrangement joins TRBV15 to TRBJ2-5, with 11 bases identical to TRBD1. Unmatched junction bases numbered 9, after V lost 1 base and J lost 5 bases. The CDR3 runs 17 residues. Germline CDR1 reads LNHNV; CDR2 reads YYDKDF (reference sequence). The CDR3 DNA reads TGTGCCACCAGCAGAGCGGACAGGGGGCGCCCGGGGGAGACCCAGTACTTC. Translating it yields CATSRADRGRPGETQYF.

This sequence joins TRBV6-4 and TRBJ2-3; 9 bases are a match to TRBD2. Germline CDR1 reads MRHNA; CDR2 reads SNTAGT. Trimming removed 3 bases from V and 2 bases from J; junction bases left unmatched: 3. The CDR3 runs to 15 residues. The CDR3 sequence: CASSEGGGATDTQYF. CDR3 DNA: TGTGCCAGCAGTGAAGGCGGGGGGGCCACAGATACGCAGTATTTT.

This clone was found a few times. A read error may account for a junction end that differs from germline. The CDR3 DNA follows: TGCGCCACGCGTTGGGGGCTCAACTTT. It specifies CATRWGLNF. The chain employs TRBV10-1 and TRBJ1-6; possibly TRBD1 for D (6 bases). The germline V gene encodes CDR1 WNHNN and CDR2 SYGVQD (reference sequence). The CDR3 consists of 9 residues.

This clone was seen a handful of times. The chain has TRBV7-3 and TRBJ2-1; no firm D call. From germline, CDR1 is SGHTA and CDR2 FQGTGA. Trimming took 3 bases from V and 0 from J, leaving 9 bases between them. The CDR3 covers 15 residues. CDR3 sequence: CASSLDGDSYNEQFF. The DNA of the CDR3 is TGTGCCAGCAGCTTGGACGGTGACTCCTACAATGAGCAGTTCTTC.

This clone is labeled medium-sized. The chain couples TRBV14 to TRBJ2-2; D gene uncertain. CDR1 SGHDN and CDR2 FVKESK come from the germline V gene. CDR3 length equals 13 residues. The V gene lost 2 bases and the J gene lost 7 bases, with 8 bases spanning the gap. The CDR3 is CASSQLPGGELFF. CDR3 DNA: TGTGCCAGCAGCCAACTTCCAGGCGGGGAGCTGTTTTTT.

This chain links TRBV10-2 with TRBJ1-6; maybe TRBD1 (5 bases). The germline V gene encodes CDR1 WSHSY and CDR2 SAAADI. The CDR3 runs 15 residues. Trimming left V 3 bases short and J 8 bases short, with 14 bases between. Here the CDR3 DNA reads TGCGCCAGCAGTGAAGTTGGGGCGCGGTATTCACCCCTCCACTTT. Amino acids: CASSEVGARYSPLHF.

This sequence joins TRBV20-1 and TRBJ2-5; D unclear. V shed 3 bases and J shed 5 bases, with 13 bases lying between them. The CDR3 sequence is 13 residues long. CDR1 and CDR2 from the germline V gene are DFQATT and SNEGSKA (reference sequence). Here the CDR3 reads CSASPFLGETQYF. Here the CDR3 DNA reads TGCAGTGCTAGTCCTTTCTTGGGGGAGACCCAGTACTTC.

V usage is TRBV3-1 (or the pseudogene TRBV3-2) and J usage is TRBJ2-3; D is unresolved. Germline lookup yields CDR1 LGHDT and CDR2 YNNKEL (reference sequence). The length of the CDR3 is 12 residues. The V end was cut by 0 bases, the J end by 7 bases, with 5 bases between. The CDR3 DNA follows: TGTGCCAGCAGCCAAGAAAGGAATACGCAGTATTTT. Amino acid sequence: CASSQERNTQYF.

The rearrangement links TRBV19 to TRBJ2-5; 11 bases are shared with TRBD2. This CDR3 spans 15 amino acids. Germline CDR1 reads LNHDA; CDR2 reads SQIVND (reference sequence). Trimming at V came to 6 bases and at J to 5 bases, leaving 8 bases not matched to a gene. The CDR3 here is CASSRVAGGRETQYF. Written as DNA, the CDR3 is TGTGCCAGTAGCCGCGTAGCGGGGGGGAGGGAGACCCAGTACTTC. Full variable domain (rest looked up from reference TRBV19 and TRBJ2-5): DGGITQSPKYLFRKEGQNVTLSCEQNLNHDAMYWYRQDPGQGLRLIYYSQIVNDFQKGDIAEGYSVSREKKESFPLTVTSAQKNPTAFYLCASSRVAGGRETQYFGPGTRLLVL.

The genes are TRBV4-1 and TRBJ1-4; D ambiguous. The CDR3 has 16 amino acids. In germline, CDR1 is MGHRA, CDR2 YSYEKL. Trimming shortened V by 0 bases and J by 3 bases, and 11 bases separated the two germline ends. The CDR3 DNA reads TGCGCCAGCAGCCAAGATTTACTCAATCCTAATGAAAAACTGTTTTTT. This encodes CASSQDLLNPNEKLFF.

This clone was counted a few times. V usage is TRBV6-5 and J usage is TRBJ2-5; D could derive from TRBD1 or TRBD2 (6 bases each). CDR3 length equals 15 residues. The germline gives CDR1 MNHEY, CDR2 SVGAGI. Trimming shortened V by 8 bases and J by 5 bases, and 21 bases separated the two germline ends. CDR3 nucleotides: TGTGCCAGCGGAAGGGGTGGGGGGCTGGAGGAGACCCAGTACTTC. It is translated as CASGRGGGLEETQYF.